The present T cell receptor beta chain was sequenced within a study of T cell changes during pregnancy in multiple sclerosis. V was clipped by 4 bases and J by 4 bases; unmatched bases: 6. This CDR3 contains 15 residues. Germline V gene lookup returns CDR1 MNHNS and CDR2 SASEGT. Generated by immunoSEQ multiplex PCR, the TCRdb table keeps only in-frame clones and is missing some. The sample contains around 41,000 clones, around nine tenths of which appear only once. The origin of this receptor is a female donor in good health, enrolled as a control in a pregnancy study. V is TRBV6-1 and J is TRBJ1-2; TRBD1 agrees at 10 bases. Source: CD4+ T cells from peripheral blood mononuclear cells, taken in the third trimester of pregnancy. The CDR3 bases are TGTGCCAGCAGTGGGCGGACAGGGGGAGGCTATGGCTACACCTTC. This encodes CASSGRTGGGYGYTF.